The 13 T cell receptor beta chains listed next were all sequenced from one sample in a study of identical twins. One entry per CDR3 protein, called by TCRdb with MiXCR from the 5' RACE reads. The data contain approximately 190,000 distinct CDR3 sequences, 15% to 20% of them seen just once; the ten biggest clones take up 35% to 50%. These data were also filed under a second study, of T cells expressing NK-cell markers.

Sample: CD8+ T cells sorted from blood. Receptors were obtained from a woman aged 18 to 35 in good health.

The V and J genes are TRBV7-2 and TRBJ2-7; no clear D gene. The germline gives CDR1 SGHTA, CDR2 FQGNSA. Trimming removed 1 base from V and 3 bases from J, with 16 bases in between. The CDR3 spans 16 residues. The CDR3 protein is CASSLVVGIRVYEQYF. The CDR3 DNA sequence: TGTGCCAGCAGCTTAGTAGTGGGAATACGAGTCTACGAGCAGTACTTC.

This clonotype was picked up a small number of times. The rearrangement links TRBV29-1 to TRBJ1-1; D call uncertain. CDR3 length: 15 amino acids. Per the germline V gene, CDR1 is SQVTM and CDR2 is ANQGSEA. Between the trimmed V and J ends, which lost 6 bases and 1 base, there was a span of 18 bases. CDR3 loop: CSVPDRVTENTEAFF. Here the CDR3 DNA reads TGCAGCGTCCCCGACCGGGTCACAGAGAACACTGAAGCTTTCTTT.

The CDR3 is CASSYSFRGAFENIQYF. The CDR3 DNA sequence: TGTGCCAGCAGTTACTCGTTCAGGGGCGCGTTCGAAAACATTCAGTACTTC. The rearrangement uses TRBV6-5 and TRBJ2-4; a possible D gene is TRBD1 (6 bases). The CDR3 has 17 amino acids. Trimming took 0 bases from V and 5 from J, leaving 17 bases between them. Germline V gene lookup returns CDR1 MNHEY and CDR2 SVGAGI.

This clonotype has only a few counts. V and J are TRBV9 and TRBJ2-3; 10 positions agree with TRBD2. CDR1 is SGDLS, CDR2 YYNGEE, per germline. After removal of 4 bases from V and 4 bases from J, the junction contained 9 bases not matched to a gene. The CDR3 consists of 16 residues. CDR3 loop: CASSPRAGGPADTQYF. The DNA of the CDR3 is TGTGCCAGCAGCCCCCGAGCGGGGGGGCCCGCAGATACGCAGTATTTT.

This clonotype appeared a few times. This chain connects TRBV6-5 to TRBJ2-7; D remains ambiguous. The CDR3 has 17 residues. CDR1 is MNHEY, CDR2 SVGAGI, per germline. V dropped 0 bases and J dropped 3 bases, with 18 bases sitting between them. The CDR3 DNA reads as TGTGCCAGCAGTTACTCGGCGGTCAATCCCCGGGTCTACGAGCAGTACTTC. It codes for CASSYSAVNPRVYEQYF.

J is TRBJ2-7 and V is TRBV15; 10 positions agree with TRBD2. Trimming took 0 bases from V and 3 from J; bases not matched to a gene: 5. Germline loops: CDR1 LNHNV, CDR2 YYDKDF (reference sequence). The CDR3 contains 16 residues. The CDR3 region has the DNA TGTGCCACCAGCAGAGATCTGGCTAGCGGGAGCTACGAGCAGTACTTC. This translates into CATSRDLASGSYEQYF. The whole variable domain, filled in from reference TRBV15 and TRBJ2-7, reads DAMVIQNPRYQVTQFGKPVTLSCSQTLNHNVMYWYQQKSSQAPKLLFHYYDKDFNNEADTPDNFQSRRPNTSFCFLDIRSPGLGDTAMYLCATSRDLASGSYEQYFGPGTRLTVT.

The rearrangement uses TRBV9 and TRBJ1-5, with D tentatively TRBD1 (5 bases). Germline V lookup: CDR1 SGDLS, CDR2 YYNGEE. The length of the CDR3 is 15 residues. V lost 0 bases, J lost 4 bases, and 11 bases lay in between. The DNA of the CDR3 is TGTGCCAGCAGCGTAGATCTGGGGGGGAATCAGCCCCAGCATTTT. It encodes CASSVDLGGNQPQHF. Variable domain in full (rest from reference TRBV9 and TRBJ1-5): DSGVTQTPKHLITATGQRVTLRCSPRSGDLSVYWYQQSLDQGLQFLIQYYNGEERAKGNILERFSAQQFPDLHSELNLSSLELGDSALYFCASSVDLGGNQPQHFGDGTRLSIL.

Sample share makes this clonotype medium-sized. V is TRBV5-5 and J is TRBJ2-1, with D unresolved. The CDR3 covers 13 residues. Trimming removed 2 bases from V and 5 bases from J, with 8 bases in between. Germline V gene sequence: CDR1 SGHKS, CDR2 YYEKEE (reference sequence). The CDR3 loop reads CASSFPGNNEQFF. CDR3 DNA: TGTGCCAGCAGCTTCCCGGGCAACAATGAGCAGTTCTTC.

This clonotype was seen more than once but under ten times. V and J are TRBV7-9 and TRBJ2-5; D not resolved. In germline, CDR1 is SEHNR, CDR2 FQNEAQ (reference sequence). The CDR3 covers 14 residues. The V end lost 1 base, the J end lost 5 bases, and 11 bases lay between the germline ends. CDR3 DNA sequence: TGTGCCAGCAGCTTAGGAAGAGGTTGGGAGACCCAGTACTTC. It encodes CASSLGRGWETQYF. Full variable domain (remainder filled in from reference TRBV7-9 and TRBJ2-5): DTGVSQNPRHKITKRGQNVTFRCDPISEHNRLYWYRQTLGQGPEFLTYFQNEAQLEKSRLLSDRFSAERPKGSFSTLEIQRTEQGDSAMYLCASSLGRGWETQYFGPGTRLLVL.

This clonotype has more than one count but fewer than ten. The rearrangement joins TRBV10-3 to TRBJ1-2; a weak D match, TRBD1 (5 bases). This CDR3 region has 11 residues. CDR1 is ENHRY and CDR2 is SYGVKD in the germline V gene. V was pared by 6 bases and J by 11 bases, with 13 bases between. The CDR3 region is CAISRDLRYTF. CDR3 nucleotide sequence: TGTGCCATCAGCCGGGACCTGAGGTACACCTTC.

In this sample, this clonotype turned up a few times. J is TRBJ1-5 and V is TRBV12-3 or TRBV12-4, with unresolved D. The germline V and J ends were trimmed by 4 bases and 7 bases, with 5 bases remaining between them. This CDR3 is built from 11 residues. CDR3 coding DNA: TGTGCCAGCAGTTCTGGCCAGCCCCAGCATTTT. Amino acids: CASSSGQPQHF.

Note on this clonotype: In this CDR3 the conserved last residue, phenylalanine or tryptophan, is missing, so a read error is likely. The V and J genes are TRBV20-1 and TRBJ2-7; 12 bases line up with TRBD2. This CDR3 contains 16 residues. The V and J ends lost 0 bases and 0 bases, in that order; junction bases with no gene match: 3. Germline lookup yields CDR1 DFQATT and CDR2 SNEGSKA (reference sequence). The CDR3 region is CSARDLAGGTSYEQYL. CDR3 in DNA: TGCAGTGCTAGAGATCTAGCGGGGGGGACCTCCTACGAGCAGTACCTC.

This clonotype was counted between two and nine times. Because it lacks the conserved phenylalanine or tryptophan at the end, this CDR3 is likely a read error. No DNA is shown, since the ends of the CDR3 on it are uncertain; the CDR3 is the one TCRdb lists. The chain recombines TRBV21-1 with TRBJ2-1. TRBV21-1 is assigned pseudogene status. The CDR3 is 8 amino acids long, termini counted. CDR3: CASSKGST.